Below, 20 T cell receptor beta chains from the same sample are listed, as sequenced in a study of shared clonotypes between healthy human individuals. This table comes from immunoSEQ multiplex PCR, and its TCRdb copy is limited to in-frame clones, with some not included. The sample shows roughly 2,000,000 clones, approximately 94% of them seen only once. Cells designated naive CD8 were CD45RO-negative and were positively selected for CCR7, with terminally differentiated effector memory CD45RA+ cells excluded. The sequenced material came from naive CD8+ T cells sorted from blood. Receptors were obtained from a young man in good health.

DNA for the CDR3: TGCGCCAGCAGCCAAGAGGGACAGGGGGGGGAGCAGTACTTC. This codes for CASSQEGQGGEQYF. The chain has TRBV4-1 and TRBJ2-7; 11 nucleotides agree with TRBD1. The length of the CDR3 is 14 residues. The V segment lost 0 bases and the J segment 7 bases; nucleotides outside the gene matches: 2. Germline assignment: CDR1 MGHRA and CDR2 YSYEKL.

The rearrangement links TRBV7-6 to TRBJ2-1, with D tentatively TRBD1 or TRBD2 (6 bases each). CDR3 length equals 15 residues. Per germline, CDR1 SGHVS and CDR2 FNYEAQ. V shed 2 bases and J shed 4 bases, with 12 bases lying between them. CDR3 sequence (DNA): TGTGCCAGCAGCTTAAGGACGGGGGCTTACAATGAGCAGTTCTTC. Residues: CASSLRTGAYNEQFF.

The gene calls are TRBV6-1 and TRBJ2-1; 7 nucleotides match TRBD2. Germline-derived CDR1 and CDR2 are MNHNS and SASEGT. The V gene end was trimmed by 1 base and the J gene end by 15 bases; junction bases not matched to a gene: 12. The length of the CDR3 is 14 residues. The CDR3 region is CASSEVSPAGRAFF. DNA of the CDR3: TGTGCCAGCAGTGAAGTCTCCCCGGCAGGGAGGGCGTTCTTC.

The CDR3: CASSDSRQGTFGHDEQYF. CDR3 nucleotide sequence: TGTGCCAGCAGTGATTCGCGGCAGGGGACCTTCGGACACGACGAGCAGTACTTC. J is TRBJ2-7 and V is TRBV2; D perhaps matches TRBD1 (6 bases). The CDR3 extends over 18 amino acids. Deletions cut 3 bases from V and 5 bases from J, with 26 bases between. CDR1 is SNHLY and CDR2 is FYNNEI in the germline V gene.

The chain is built from TRBV29-1 and TRBJ2-1, with 8 bases fitting TRBD2. V was clipped by 4 bases and J by 9 bases; unmatched bases: 5. CDR1 and CDR2 from the germline V gene are SQVTM and ANQGSEA. CDR3 size: 12 residues. The chain's CDR3 is CSVGGLGSEQFF. CDR3 in DNA: TGCAGCGTTGGGGGACTAGGGAGTGAGCAGTTCTTC.

V gene TRBV13 combines with J gene TRBJ1-4; a possible D gene is TRBD1 (5 bases). Trimming removed 5 bases at V and 0 bases at J, with 13 bases between. CDR1 is PRHDT and CDR2 is FYEKMQ in the germline V gene (reference sequence). The CDR3 runs 16 residues. This CDR3 reads CASSHTTASTNEKLFF. The DNA of the CDR3 is TGTGCCAGCAGCCATACGACAGCTTCAACTAATGAAAAACTGTTTTTT.

This sequence joins TRBV4-2 and TRBJ1-2; a weak D match, TRBD1 (6 bases). Germline CDR1 is LGHNA and CDR2 is YNFKEQ. V was shortened by 0 bases and J by 4 bases, with 15 bases between the two germline ends. The CDR3 is made up of 16 amino acids. The CDR3 DNA is TGTGCCAGCAGCCAAGAAGAGGGGGGCAGGGGCTATGGCTACACCTTC. Translation gives CASSQEEGGRGYGYTF.

The chain joins TRBV19 to TRBJ1-2; D is unresolved. Per germline, CDR1 LNHDA and CDR2 SQIVND (reference sequence). The CDR3 spans 12 residues. The germline V and J ends were trimmed by 4 bases and 4 bases, with 7 bases remaining between them. The CDR3, as DNA: TGTGCCAGTAGTACGGAGAGCTATGGCTACACCTTC. This gives the protein CASSTESYGYTF.

V usage is TRBV15 and J usage is TRBJ2-1; 11 bases fit TRBD2. The V segment lost 3 bases and the J segment 5 bases; nucleotides outside the gene matches: 12. Germline V gene data show CDR1 as LNHNV and CDR2 as YYDKDF (reference sequence). The CDR3 has 18 residues. The DNA of the CDR3 is TGTGCCACCAGCAGGCCTTTCTCACTAGCGGGAGAGGACAATGAGCAGTTCTTC. Amino acid sequence: CATSRPFSLAGEDNEQFF.

The rearrangement uses TRBV7-9 and TRBJ2-7; 12 bases fit TRBD1. Trimming at V came to 3 bases and at J to 9 bases, leaving 9 bases not matched to a gene. CDR3 size: 15 residues. CDR1 SEHNR and CDR2 FQNEAQ come from the germline V gene (reference sequence). CDR3 region: CASSLGQGAKSGQYF. The CDR3 nucleotides are TGTGCCAGCAGCTTGGGACAGGGGGCGAAGAGTGGGCAGTACTTC.

This clone came up once. This chain links TRBV6-6 with TRBJ2-2; the D gene is possibly TRBD1 (5 bases). The V end lost 5 bases, the J end lost 4 bases, and 14 bases lay between the germline ends. CDR1 MNHNY and CDR2 SVGAGI come from the germline V gene (reference sequence). The CDR3 loop spans 15 amino acids. The CDR3: CASSLPPRGTGELFF. Here the CDR3 DNA reads TGTGCCAGCAGTCTCCCACCTAGGGGCACCGGGGAGCTGTTTTTT.

The V call is TRBV5-1, the J call TRBJ2-1; a possible D gene is TRBD2 (5 bases). The CDR3 sequence is 16 residues long. Trimming took 6 bases from V and 2 from J, leaving 18 bases between them. Germline CDR1 and CDR2: SGHRS and YFSETQ. CDR3 coding DNA: TGCGCCAGCACCCCAGACGGGATTGCCACCTACAATGAGCAGTTCTTC. Amino acids: CASTPDGIATYNEQFF.

A word on this clone: One junction end does not reproduce the germline sequence, and a read error may be involved. The chain uses TRBV5-4 and TRBJ1-5; D is perhaps TRBD1 (5 bases). The CDR3 length is 15 residues. Germline values: CDR1 SGHNT, CDR2 YYREEE (reference sequence). The CDR3 DNA reads TGCGCCAGCAGCCCAGGAGAGGGGCTCAATCAGCCCCAGCATTTT. It translates to CASSPGEGLNQPQHF.

CDR3 region: CASSAGTTSTYEQYF. The DNA of the CDR3 is TGTGCCAGCAGCGCCGGGACAACTTCTACCTACGAGCAGTACTTC. The chain links TRBV9 to TRBJ2-7; D might be TRBD1 (6 bases). Trimming removed 3 bases at V and 2 bases at J, with 15 bases between. This CDR3 comprises 15 residues. The germline V gene encodes CDR1 SGDLS and CDR2 YYNGEE.

This CDR3 is CASSSRPGGDTQYF. DNA of the CDR3: TGCGCCAGCAGCTCCCGGCCCGGCGGCGATACGCAGTATTTT. The rearrangement uses TRBV4-1 and TRBJ2-3; D ambiguous. This CDR3 has 14 residues. The germline gives CDR1 MGHRA, CDR2 YSYEKL. V was cut by 5 bases and J by 6 bases, with 15 bases left in between.

V and J are TRBV6-5 and TRBJ1-1; 8 nucleotides align to TRBD1. The CDR3 is 14 residues long. Trimming took 8 bases from V and 1 from J; bases not matched to a gene: 6. Per the germline V gene, CDR1 is MNHEY and CDR2 is SVGAGI. As DNA, the CDR3 is TGTGCCAGCTGGGAGGACAGGGCGAACACTGAAGCTTTCTTT. Its protein product is CASWEDRANTEAFF.

V is TRBV7-9 and J is TRBJ1-4, with 8 bases matching TRBD1. J lost 7 bases, V lost 5 bases, and 9 bases had no gene match. The CDR3 has 15 amino acids. Per germline, CDR1 SEHNR and CDR2 FQNEAQ (reference sequence). The chain's CDR3 is CASSDSGTGFEKLFF. As DNA, the CDR3 is TGTGCCAGCAGCGACTCTGGGACAGGTTTTGAAAAACTGTTTTTT.

V gene TRBV25-1 combines with J gene TRBJ2-7, with TRBD2 matching over 15 bases. V lost 10 bases, J lost 6 bases, and 16 bases stayed unmatched. The CDR3 is 17 residues long. Germline CDR1 and CDR2: MGHDK and SYGVNS. In DNA form, the CDR3 reads TGTGCCACCATCAACTCCGGGACTAGCGGGAGGATTGGCGAGCAGTACTTC. This sequence encodes CATINSGTSGRIGEQYF.

This chain uses TRBV4-1 with TRBJ2-7, with D unclear. The V gene's germline CDR1 is MGHRA and CDR2 YSYEKL. The CDR3 runs 13 residues. The V gene lost 4 bases and the J gene lost 3 bases, with 10 bases spanning the gap. CDR3 DNA sequence: TGCGCCAGCAGCCCAAACAAATACTACGAGCAGTACTTC. Translation gives CASSPNKYYEQYF.

The chain employs TRBV4-1 and TRBJ1-1; TRBD1 matches at 7 bases. With V trimmed by 5 bases and J by 7 bases, 10 bases remained unmatched. Germline V gene lookup returns CDR1 MGHRA and CDR2 YSYEKL. There are 14 residues in the CDR3. This CDR3 reads CASSLRQGSYEAFF. The CDR3 bases are TGCGCCAGCAGCTTACGACAGGGATCTTATGAAGCTTTCTTT.